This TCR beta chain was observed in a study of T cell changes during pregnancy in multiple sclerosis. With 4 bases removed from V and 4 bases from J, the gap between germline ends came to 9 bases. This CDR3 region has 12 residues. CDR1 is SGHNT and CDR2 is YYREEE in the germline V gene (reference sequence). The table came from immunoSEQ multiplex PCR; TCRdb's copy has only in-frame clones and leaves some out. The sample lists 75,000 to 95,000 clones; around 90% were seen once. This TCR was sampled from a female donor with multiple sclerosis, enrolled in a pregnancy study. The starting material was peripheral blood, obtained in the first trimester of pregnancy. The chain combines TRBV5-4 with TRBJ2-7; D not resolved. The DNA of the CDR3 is TGTGCCAGCAGCCCAACAGATTACGAGCAGTACTTC. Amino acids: CASSPTDYEQYF.